This TCR beta chain was sequenced in a study of cytomegalovirus exposure and HLA in healthy donors. Study summary: Among the approximately 400 genotyped donors, 65% to 90% were placed in the Caucasian-associated ancestry cluster. Findings and limits, study-wide: The study reported that TCR beta sequences accurately predicted HLA-A and HLA-B alleles in most subjects.

In the case of this clone: Its antigen is still unknown.

The CDR3 is 14 residues long. Germline V lookup: CDR1 MNHEY, CDR2 SVGAGI. V trimming: 6 bases; J trimming: 6 bases; junction bases outside the gene matches: 9. The PCR used 60 Vbeta and 13 Jbeta primers. Libraries were prepared by immunoSEQ multiplex PCR; TCRdb keeps only in-frame clonotypes and omits some of them. The sample records around 160,000 clones, around 77% being singletons. This TCR was sampled from a woman between 40 and 55 years old in good health and CMV-seropositive. Sequenced: PBMCs. The chain employs TRBV6-5 and TRBJ1-1, with 8 bases lining up with TRBD1. CDR3 nucleotide sequence: TGTGCCAGCAGCAAAACGACAGGGGCCCCTGAAGCTTTCTTT. This gives the protein CASSKTTGAPEAFF.